Following are 22 T cell receptor beta chains from one sample sequenced in a study of blood T cell repertoires in COVID-19. The assay was immunoSEQ multiplex PCR, and TCRdb's table has in-frame clones only and misses some. The table records around 340,000 clones, 75% to 90% of them present only once. The specimen sequenced was peripheral blood. These receptors all come from a woman in her sixties with COVID-19, enrolled during active disease.

The gene calls are TRBV7-2 and TRBJ2-4, with 9 bases fitting TRBD1. This CDR3 comprises 14 residues. Germline-derived CDR1 and CDR2 are SGHTA and FQGNSA. With V trimmed by 1 base and J by 9 bases, 4 bases remained unmatched. The CDR3 spells CASSLDRGHFIQYF. In nucleotides, the CDR3 is TGTGCCAGCAGCTTAGACAGGGGGCATTTCATTCAGTACTTC.

The chain combines TRBV27 with TRBJ1-4; TRBD1 aligns across 7 bases. The length of the CDR3 is 14 residues. V was clipped by 7 bases and J by 8 bases; unmatched bases: 10. The V gene's germline CDR1 is MNHEY and CDR2 SMNVEV (reference sequence). CDR3 nucleotide sequence: TGTGCCAGCACCGACGGGACAGCCCGCGAAAAACTGTTTTTT. Encoded protein: CASTDGTAREKLFF.

This sequence joins TRBV18 and TRBJ2-7, with D perhaps matching TRBD2 (6 bases). Germline CDR1 is KGHSH and CDR2 is LQKENI. V was shortened by 2 bases and J by 3 bases, with 8 bases between the two germline ends. The CDR3 is 13 residues long. This CDR3 reads CASSPGTRYEQYF. The CDR3 region has the DNA TGTGCCAGCTCACCAGGGACTCGCTACGAGCAGTACTTC. Looking up the rest from reference TRBV18 and TRBJ2-7 gives the full variable domain: NAGVMQNPRHLVRRRGQEARLRCSPMKGHSHVYWYRQLPEEGLKFMVYLQKENIIDESGMPKERFSAEFPKEGPSILRIQQVVRGDSAAYFCASSPGTRYEQYFGPGTRLTVT.

The V call is TRBV11-2, the J call TRBJ2-3; D is perhaps TRBD2 (6 bases). CDR3 length: 17 amino acids. The germline gives CDR1 SGHAT, CDR2 FQNNGV. Trimming stripped 2 bases from V and 2 bases from J, with 17 bases between. The CDR3 sequence is CASSLQGKRAPTDTQYF. CDR3 DNA: TGTGCCAGCAGCTTACAAGGCAAGCGGGCCCCCACAGATACGCAGTATTTT. The whole variable domain, filled in from reference TRBV11-2 and TRBJ2-3, reads EAGVAQSPRYKIIEKRQSVAFWCNPISGHATLYWYQQILGQGPKLLIQFQNNGVVDDSQLPKDRFSAERLKGVDSTLKIQPAKLEDSAVYLCASSLQGKRAPTDTQYFGPGTRLTVL.

The chain carries TRBV7-2 and TRBJ2-3, with 7 bases lining up with TRBD2. This CDR3 comprises 17 residues. Trimming took 3 bases from V and 2 from J; bases not matched to a gene: 11. Germline V CDR1 and CDR2: SGHTA, FQGNSA. CDR3 sequence (DNA): TGTGCCAGCAGCTTCCGGGTTGGCGGGGGATTCACAGATACGCAGTATTTT. Protein sequence: CASSFRVGGGFTDTQYF. Full variable domain (rest looked up from reference TRBV7-2 and TRBJ2-3): GAGVSQSPSNKVTEKGKDVELRCDPISGHTALYWYRQSLGQGLEFLIYFQGNSAPDKSGLPSDRFSAERTGGSVSTLTIQRTQQEDSAVYLCASSFRVGGGFTDTQYFGPGTRLTVL.

The J gene is TRBJ2-2, the V gene TRBV2; maybe TRBD2 (5 bases). This CDR3 spans 14 amino acids. CDR1 and CDR2 from the germline V gene are SNHLY and FYNNEI. The germline V and J ends were trimmed by 3 bases and 4 bases, with 9 bases remaining between them. The CDR3 is CASSDEGPTGELFF. CDR3 bases: TGTGCCAGCAGTGACGAGGGCCCCACCGGGGAGCTGTTTTTT.

V is TRBV5-6 and J is TRBJ2-1; D may be TRBD1 (6 bases). The CDR3 is made up of 15 amino acids. Trimming removed 5 bases at V and 7 bases at J, with 19 bases between. Germline CDR1 and CDR2: SGHDT and YYEEEE. In DNA, the CDR3 is TGTGCCAGCAGTAGGGACATTCAAACGGGGAATGAGCAGTTCTTC. It is translated as CASSRDIQTGNEQFF.

The chain employs TRBV12-3 or TRBV12-4 and TRBJ2-2; D not certain. V was shortened by 2 bases and J by 5 bases, with 6 bases between the two germline ends. This CDR3 region has 13 residues. This CDR3 is CASSLSSTGELFF. The DNA of the CDR3 is TGTGCCAGCAGTTTATCCTCGACCGGGGAGCTGTTTTTT.

This chain joins TRBV6-2 or TRBV6-3 and TRBJ1-2; TRBD1 matches 8 bases. Germline loops: CDR1 MNHEY, CDR2 SVGEGT. Trimming took 5 bases from V and 6 from J; bases not matched to a gene: 5. The CDR3 consists of 13 residues. In DNA form, the CDR3 reads TGTGCCAGCAGTCGCACGACAGGGGATGGCTACACCTTC. Encoded protein: CASSRTTGDGYTF.

V is TRBV27 and J is TRBJ2-1; the match to TRBD2 covers 9 bases. J was trimmed by 2 bases and V by 6 bases; bases with no gene match: 11. The CDR3 loop spans 17 amino acids. Germline V gene data show CDR1 as MNHEY and CDR2 as SMNVEV (reference sequence). This CDR3 is CASRAGGRLAAYNEQFF. CDR3 coding DNA: TGTGCCAGCAGAGCGGGGGGCCGCCTTGCTGCCTACAATGAGCAGTTCTTC.

The rearrangement uses TRBV9 and TRBJ2-3; 8 bases are shared with TRBD1. This CDR3 region has 14 residues. Germline V gives CDR1 SGDLS, CDR2 YYNGEE. Trimming cost V 3 bases and J 2 bases; bases outside gene matches: 2. CDR3 coding DNA: TGTGCCAGCAGCGGACAGGGGTACACAGATACGCAGTATTTT. Protein: CASSGQGYTDTQYF.

The V and J genes are TRBV18 and TRBJ2-7; TRBD1 aligns across 12 bases. The CDR3 runs to 15 residues. The J segment lost 9 bases and the V segment lost 5 bases, leaving 11 bases of the junction unmatched. Germline CDR1 and CDR2: KGHSH and LQKENI. The CDR3 protein is CASSSLRDRGLGQYF. The CDR3 DNA sequence: TGTGCCAGCTCATCGCTCCGGGACAGGGGGCTTGGGCAGTACTTC.

This chain connects TRBV7-2 to TRBJ2-5, with D possibly matching TRBD2 (6 bases). The CDR3 extends over 16 amino acids. Germline CDR1 SGHTA, CDR2 FQGNSA. The V gene lost 3 bases and the J gene lost 3 bases, with 17 bases spanning the gap. CDR3 sequence (DNA): TGTGCCAGCAGCTTGGGGTATAGGGGCGGGGAAGAGACCCAGTACTTC. The encoded protein is CASSLGYRGGEETQYF.

In this sample, this clone turned up once. The chain combines TRBV7-6 with TRBJ1-3; D remains unclear. Germline CDR1 and CDR2: SGHVS and FNYEAQ. The CDR3 sequence is 12 residues long. Trimming left V 5 bases short and J 2 bases short, with 4 bases between. Written as DNA, the CDR3 is TGTGCCAGCAGCCACACTGGAAACACCATATATTTT. Protein: CASSHTGNTIYF.

This clone showed up just a few times. The chain links TRBV5-6 to TRBJ1-5, with D perhaps TRBD1 (5 bases). The CDR3 runs to 13 residues. Trimming pared 4 bases from V and 8 bases from J, leaving 13 bases between. CDR1 is SGHDT and CDR2 is YYEEEE in the germline V gene. CDR3 DNA: TGTGCCAGCAGCCGACGACAAGGGGAGCCCCAGCATTTT. Translated: CASSRRQGEPQHF.

J is TRBJ2-7 and V is TRBV7-9; D remains unclear. The V gene's germline CDR1 is SEHNR and CDR2 FQNEAQ (reference sequence). This CDR3 region has 13 residues. V lost 7 bases to trimming and J lost 2 bases, with 12 bases between them. CDR3 region: CASTPASTYEQYF. CDR3 nucleotide sequence: TGTGCCAGCACCCCCGCCTCTACCTACGAGCAGTACTTC. Filled out from reference TRBV7-9 and TRBJ2-7, the complete variable domain reads DTGVSQNPRHKITKRGQNVTFRCDPISEHNRLYWYRQTLGQGPEFLTYFQNEAQLEKSRLLSDRFSAERPKGSFSTLEIQRTEQGDSAMYLCASTPASTYEQYFGPGTRLTVT.

This rearrangement joins TRBV29-1 to TRBJ2-4; 7 nucleotides agree with TRBD1. The CDR3 consists of 13 residues. Germline lookup yields CDR1 SQVTM and CDR2 ANQGSEA. V dropped 7 bases and J dropped 4; count of bases not matched to a gene: 7. For the CDR3, the DNA is TGCAGCGCCCTGGGACAGACGAAAAACATTCAGTACTTC. Protein product: CSALGQTKNIQYF.

The genes are TRBV5-1 and TRBJ2-5; weak D call: TRBD1 (6 bases). The germline CDR1 and CDR2 sequences are SGHRS and YFSETQ. The CDR3 totals 15 residues. The V gene lost 4 bases and the J gene lost 2 bases, with 15 bases spanning the gap. The CDR3 DNA reads as TGCGCCAGCAGCCTTAGAGGGGGACCTCAAGAGACCCAGTACTTC. Translation gives CASSLRGGPQETQYF.

This clone turned up a few times. The rearrangement joins TRBV11-3 to TRBJ2-5; 9 bases line up with TRBD2. This CDR3 spans 18 amino acids. Germline CDR1 is SGHNT and CDR2 is YENEEA. The trim removed 4 bases at V and 1 base at J, leaving 13 bases unmatched. In DNA, the CDR3 is TGTGCCAGCAGCTCCCCCCCTGGGCGGGGGGGGTCCCAAGAGACCCAGTACTTC. It yields the protein CASSSPPGRGGSQETQYF.

The rearrangement links TRBV9 to TRBJ1-6; no clear D gene. CDR1 and CDR2 (germline): SGDLS, YYNGEE. Trimming removed 0 bases from V and 7 bases from J, with 5 bases in between. The CDR3 sequence is 13 residues long. CDR3: CASSVESNSPLHF. CDR3 bases: TGTGCCAGCAGCGTAGAAAGCAATTCACCCCTCCACTTT.

V usage is TRBV3-1 (or the pseudogene TRBV3-2) and J usage is TRBJ2-7; TRBD2 is a possible D gene (7 bases). CDR3 length equals 15 residues. V shed 6 bases and J shed 2 bases, with 17 bases lying between them. The germline gives CDR1 LGHDT, CDR2 YNNKEL (reference sequence). The DNA of the CDR3 is TGTGCCAGCAGTCGGGGAGGGGGGCCCGCCTACGAGCAGTACTTC. As protein: CASSRGGGPAYEQYF.

The CDR3 region has the DNA TGTGCCAGCAGCCAGACTAGCGGGGTCGGGTACACCGGGGAGCTGTTTTTT. This sequence encodes CASSQTSGVGYTGELFF. The chain employs TRBV7-9 and TRBJ2-2, with 11 bases fitting TRBD2. V dropped 5 bases and J dropped 3; count of bases not matched to a gene: 8. The CDR3 runs 17 residues. Germline V gene sequence: CDR1 SEHNR, CDR2 FQNEAQ (reference sequence).